This passage covers 17 T cell receptor beta chains from one sample sequenced in a study of T cells after posttransplantation cyclophosphamide. Busulfan-fludarabine conditioning, marrow transplant, and cyclophosphamide on days +3 and +4 were administered. Repertoires were generated with immunoSEQ multiplex PCR, while TCRdb's copy carries only in-frame clones and drops some. Listed for the sample are approximately 15,000 clones, none seen a single time. The source material was PBMCs, sampled after allogeneic stem cell transplant with posttransplant cyclophosphamide. The source is a female patient younger than 45 who received an allogeneic stem cell transplant from a related donor, was CMV-positive, and had no GVHD. Some T cells may arise from the graft donor.

This clone has at least ten counts. The rearrangement links TRBV18 to TRBJ2-7; the match to TRBD1 covers 9 bases. The V gene end was trimmed by 4 bases and the J gene end by 0 bases; junction bases not matched to a gene: 4. Germline lookup yields CDR1 KGHSH and CDR2 LQKENI. This CDR3 is built from 15 residues. Written as DNA, the CDR3 is TGTGCCAGCTCACTGGGACAGGGTCCCTCCTACGAGCAGTACTTC. Translated, it gives CASSLGQGPSYEQYF.

This clone was seen at least ten times. The J gene is TRBJ2-2, the V gene TRBV11-3; 7 bases are a match to TRBD2. Trimming took 1 base from V and 4 from J; bases not matched to a gene: 3. The germline V gene has CDR1 SGHNT and CDR2 YENEEA. The CDR3 sequence is 15 residues long. The CDR3 here is CASSLAGGRTGELFF. The CDR3 DNA is TGTGCCAGCAGCTTAGCGGGAGGCCGCACCGGGGAGCTGTTTTTT.

This clone was observed at least ten times. The chain has TRBV9 and TRBJ2-1, with 10 bases lining up with TRBD2. The V and J ends lost 3 bases and 5 bases, in that order; junction bases with no gene match: 5. From germline, CDR1 is SGDLS and CDR2 YYNGEE. The CDR3 covers 15 residues. The CDR3 sequence: CASSALAGDNNEQFF. CDR3 nucleotides: TGTGCCAGCAGCGCGCTAGCGGGAGACAACAATGAGCAGTTCTTC.

This clone was picked up many times. The chain is built from TRBV18 and TRBJ1-2; D possibly corresponds to TRBD1 (6 bases). The CDR3 length is 16 residues. Between the trimmed V and J ends, which lost 5 bases and 7 bases, there was a span of 23 bases. Germline V gives CDR1 KGHSH, CDR2 LQKENI. DNA of the CDR3: TGTGCCAGCTCAACGGTGACGGACCAGGGGAGGGCTGGCTACACCTTC. Its translation: CASSTVTDQGRAGYTF.

This clone was found many times. The chain has TRBV4-1 and TRBJ1-2, with 8 bases identical to TRBD1. CDR1 is MGHRA, CDR2 YSYEKL, per germline. V shed 2 bases and J 7 bases; nucleotides not matched to a gene: 12. The CDR3 is 16 residues long. The CDR3 spells CASSQPRDRRSSGYTF. CDR3 bases: TGCGCCAGCAGCCAACCTAGGGACAGGAGATCTTCTGGCTACACCTTC.

This clone was seen many times. This chain links TRBV4-1 with TRBJ1-3, with D uncertain. Germline V gives CDR1 MGHRA, CDR2 YSYEKL. Between the trimmed V and J ends, which lost 1 base and 0 bases, there was a span of 16 bases. CDR3 length: 18 amino acids. The CDR3 nucleotides read TGCGCCAGCAGCCAAGGAGAGGCCGTCGGAAGCTCTGGAAACACCATATATTTT. Encoded protein: CASSQGEAVGSSGNTIYF.

This clone has at least ten counts. The J gene is TRBJ1-6, the V gene TRBV12-2; the table's D call TRBD1 went unverified against the DNA. TRBV12-2 is tagged as a pseudogene. The CDR3 runs to 17 residues. Written as DNA, the CDR3 is TGTGCAAGTCGCTTAGGCCAGGGGGCGGTAGATAATTCACCCCTCCACTTT. As protein: CASRLGQGAVDNSPLHF.

This clone was picked up many times. The chain joins TRBV9 to TRBJ2-1; the D is unclear. V was clipped by 4 bases and J by 0 bases, with 14 bases between them. The CDR3 has 16 residues. Germline V gives CDR1 SGDLS, CDR2 YYNGEE. CDR3 nucleotide sequence: TGTGCCAGCAGCCCTACCCTATACAGCTCCTACAATGAGCAGTTCTTC. Amino acid sequence: CASSPTLYSSYNEQFF.

This clone has a count of ten or more. The chain links TRBV7-3 to TRBJ2-1; TRBD2 matches 8 bases. The J segment lost 7 bases and the V segment lost 5 bases, leaving 13 bases of the junction unmatched. Germline-derived CDR1 and CDR2 are SGHTA and FQGTGA. The CDR3 totals 16 residues. The DNA for the CDR3 is TGTGCCAGCAGCCCCCAACAAGCGGGAGCAATAAATGAGCAGTTCTTC. This codes for CASSPQQAGAINEQFF. Combining the CDR3 with reference TRBV7-3 and TRBJ2-1 gives the whole variable domain GAGVSQTPSNKVTEKGKYVELRCDPISGHTALYWYRQSLGQGPEFLIYFQGTGAADDSGLPNDRFFAVRPEGSVSTLKIQRTERGDSAVYLCASSPQQAGAINEQFFGPGTRLTVL.

This clone showed up many times. This rearrangement joins TRBV2 to TRBJ2-4; D is perhaps TRBD2 (6 bases). Trimming removed 3 bases at V and 1 base at J, with 10 bases between. Germline assignment: CDR1 SNHLY and CDR2 FYNNEI. The CDR3 has 15 residues. As DNA, the CDR3 is TGTGCCAGCAGTGATCCGGGGAGGGCCAAAAACATTCAGTACTTC. Translated: CASSDPGRAKNIQYF.

This clone was found a few times. The chain carries TRBV28 and TRBJ2-5, with 7 bases that match TRBD2. The DNA end is a closer match to TRBJ2-7, so the J assignment may be wrong. The length of the CDR3 is 14 residues. Germline assignment: CDR1 MDHEN and CDR2 SYDVKM. The CDR3 nucleotides are TGTGCCAGCAGCAAGACTAGCAGTATCTACGAGCAGTACTTC. Translating it yields CASSKTSSIYEQYF.

This clone was seen at least ten times. The V gene is TRBV13, the J gene TRBJ2-7; 7 bases align to TRBD2. This CDR3 comprises 14 residues. J lost 7 bases, V lost 8 bases, and 14 bases had no gene match. CDR1 and CDR2 from the germline V gene are PRHDT and FYEKMQ (reference sequence). CDR3 sequence: CASGMGEGPGEQYF. The CDR3 DNA is TGTGCCAGCGGCATGGGGGAGGGGCCGGGGGAGCAGTACTTC.

The sample holds many counts of this clone. The chain couples TRBV4-3 to TRBJ2-1, with TRBD2 identical over 9 bases. CDR1 LGHNA and CDR2 YSLEER come from the germline V gene. This CDR3 region has 15 residues. V shed 0 bases, J shed 8 bases, and the junction held 5 bases outside the gene matches. The DNA of the CDR3 is TGCGCCAGCAGCCAAGATAGCGGGAGTGTGGATGAGCAGTTCTTC. Its translation: CASSQDSGSVDEQFF.

In its sample, this clone was seen many times. This chain links TRBV5-6 with TRBJ1-1; D perhaps matches TRBD1 (5 bases). V was clipped by 2 bases and J by 4 bases, with 12 bases between them. The germline CDR1 and CDR2 sequences are SGHDT and YYEEEE. This CDR3 is built from 14 residues. The CDR3 spells CASSLQAPGTEAFF. The CDR3 DNA reads TGTGCCAGCAGCTTACAGGCTCCAGGCACTGAAGCTTTCTTT.

This clone was counted ten times or more. The V and J genes are TRBV5-1 and TRBJ2-7; 8 nucleotides match TRBD1. Germline-derived CDR1 and CDR2 are SGHRS and YFSETQ. This CDR3 is 14 amino acids long. The V segment lost 2 bases and the J segment 0 bases; nucleotides outside the gene matches: 1. The chain's CDR3 is CASSFTGGSYEQYF. DNA for the CDR3: TGCGCCAGCAGCTTTACAGGGGGCTCCTACGAGCAGTACTTC.

This clone was detected many times. The chain has TRBV7-8 and TRBJ2-4; D is perhaps TRBD2 (6 bases). The CDR3 has 15 amino acids. The germline V and J ends were trimmed by 2 bases and 0 bases, with 8 bases remaining between them. Germline CDR1 is SGHVS and CDR2 is FQNEAQ. In nucleotides, the CDR3 is TGTGCCAGCAGCTTACAGGGACTAGCCAAAAACATTCAGTACTTC. It yields the protein CASSLQGLAKNIQYF.

This clone was seen ten or more times. The chain recombines TRBV28 with TRBJ2-7; the match to TRBD2 covers 9 bases. This CDR3 is 12 amino acids long. Germline assignment: CDR1 MDHEN and CDR2 SYDVKM. J lost 8 bases, V lost 10 bases, and 9 bases had no gene match. CDR3 DNA sequence: TGTGCCACTAGTCTAGGGACTAGCAAGCAGTACTTC. It codes for CATSLGTSKQYF.